Here is one T cell receptor (beta chain) with its context. What it binds is unknown. The data were obtained in a study of cytomegalovirus exposure and HLA in healthy donors. Study-level information: Out of 350 to 400 genotyped donors, about 84% belonged to the Caucasian-associated ancestry cluster.

Germline CDR1 SGHRS, CDR2 YFSETQ. After removal of 4 bases from V and 4 bases from J, the junction contained 3 bases not matched to a gene. The CDR3 runs to 13 residues. Healthy donors of bone marrow made up the group. 60 Vbeta and 13 Jbeta primers were used in PCR. Profiled with immunoSEQ multiplex PCR; TCRdb holds only in-frame clones, not every one. The sample has over 150,000 clones, and its top ten clones hold around 0.7%. Study results and limitations: Later genetic work tied a missense DCLRE1C variant to beta-chain V and J trimming. Based on reports, TCR beta sequences accurately predicted HLA-A and HLA-B alleles for most subjects.

This clonotype was obtained from a boy aged 10-17 years in good health and CMV-seronegative. Sequencing was done on a sample of PBMCs. V and J are TRBV5-1 and TRBJ1-2, with TRBD1 matching 8 bases. CDR3 amino acids: CASSADRVYGYTF. The CDR3, as DNA: TGCGCCAGCAGCGCGGACAGGGTCTATGGCTACACCTTC.